The clone carrying this TCR beta chain was recorded once. The CDR3 has 14 residues. Trimming shortened V by 8 bases and J by 11 bases, and 26 bases separated the two germline ends. Germline values: CDR1 SQVTM, CDR2 ANQGSEA. These data belong to a study of blood T cells in healthy people across ages. A J-beta primer mix and a sample-barcoded 5' primer were used in a second PCR of roughly 7 to 12 cycles. Each cDNA molecule carried a tag from a template-switch adaptor that contained 12 random nucleotides. TCRdb passed the 5' RACE reads through MiXCR, listing each CDR3 protein once. The repertoire holds about 700,000 distinct CDR3 sequences, 32% seen once, with 15% in the top ten. Whenever a sample was processed, at least 7 million PBMCs were isolated. Per sample, at least 6 micrograms of total RNA were extracted.

This sequence joins TRBV29-1 and TRBJ2-3, with D unclear. The sequence derives from an elderly woman in good health. The sequenced sample was blood. CDR3 bases: TGCAGCACCGTGGGTGGGAATTCCTCCTACGAGCAGTATTTT. Protein product: CSTVGGNSSYEQYF.